The 5 T cell receptor beta chains reported below all come from one sample, sequenced in a study of human T cells and chemical hapten exposure. One entry per CDR3 protein results from TCRdb running MiXCR on the RACE reads. The table has approximately 74,000 distinct CDR3 sequences, approximately 35% seen once. Regarding time point: patch test 1, 2 weeks after DPC sensitization. Treatment: therapeutic diphenylcyclopropenone sensitization with weekly scalp DPC. Sequenced material: whole blood, taken in connection with sensitization to the hapten diphenylcyclopropenone (DPC). The receptor set was obtained from a man in his forties with alopecia areata. Some clones in this sample may be carry-over from other donors' samples.

The V and J genes are TRBV24-1 and TRBJ2-3; 8 bases fit TRBD1. The CDR3 sequence is 15 residues long. Looked up from germline, CDR1 is KGHDR and CDR2 is SFDVKD. The V gene end was trimmed by 5 bases and the J gene end by 0 bases; junction bases not matched to a gene: 3. The CDR3 coding sequence is TGTGCCACCAGTGGCGGACAGGGAAGCACAGATACGCAGTATTTT. Protein: CATSGGQGSTDTQYF.

V is TRBV3-1 and J is TRBJ2-1; the match to TRBD1 covers 7 bases. This CDR3 region has 15 residues. The germline gives CDR1 LGHDT, CDR2 YNNKEL (reference sequence). J lost 3 bases, V lost 2 bases, and 4 bases had no gene match. DNA of the CDR3: TGTGCCAGCAGCCAACCGGGACAGCGCTACAATGAGCAGTTCTTC. It translates to CASSQPGQRYNEQFF.

In this sample, this clonotype turned up a few times. The genes are TRBV7-9 and TRBJ2-3, with 11 bases aligning to TRBD1. The CDR3 covers 15 residues. Germline V gene data show CDR1 as SEHNR and CDR2 as FQNEAQ (reference sequence). V lost 3 bases to trimming and J lost 7 bases; unmatched junction nucleotides: 6. CDR3 region: CASSLRRDRGNTQYF. Here the CDR3 DNA reads TGTGCCAGCAGCTTGAGGAGGGACAGGGGGAATACGCAGTATTTT.

This clonotype has just a few counts. The gene calls are TRBV29-1 and TRBJ2-7; 10 bases are shared with TRBD2. The CDR3 has 13 amino acids. From germline, CDR1 is SQVTM and CDR2 ANQGSEA. Trimming took 4 bases from V and 4 from J; bases not matched to a gene: 4. CDR3 coding DNA: TGCAGCGTTGTAAGCGGGAGGGAGTACGAGCAGTACTTC. It encodes CSVVSGREYEQYF.

The chain uses TRBV21-1 and TRBJ2-5. TRBV21-1 is a pseudogene segment. CDR3 size: 11 residues. Written as DNA, the CDR3 is TGTGCCAGCAGCAAAGGAGAGACCCGGTACTTC. Protein: CASSKGETRYF.